This TCR beta chain derives from a study of Ad26.COV2.S vaccination and SARS-CoV-2 variants. Study in general: The vaccine Ad26.COV2.S was put into the muscle once, or twice with 56 days between.

This CDR3 has 14 residues. Trimming at V came to 1 base and at J to 3 bases, leaving 2 bases not matched to a gene. Looked up from germline, CDR1 is GTSNPN and CDR2 is SVGIG (reference sequence). Assay used: immunoSEQ multiplex PCR; TCRdb lists only in-frame clones, some missing. The sample lists roughly 380,000 clones, 80% to 90% occurring once. Treatment described: roughly 20 received Ad26.COV2.S at low or high dose, single or two shots; about 5 received placebo; per-sample allocation not given. Samples were taken on day 63 after the first vaccine or placebo injection. This sample comprised peripheral blood, obtained in a trial of Ad26.COV2.S vaccine versus placebo. This sequence was found in a person aged 18-65 years who received the Ad26.COV2.S COVID-19 vaccine or a placebo. The chain carries TRBV30 and TRBJ1-5; 8 bases map to TRBD1. The CDR3 DNA reads as TGTGCCTGGAGTGGACAGGGGTACAATCAGCCCCAGCATTTT. Its protein is CAWSGQGYNQPQHF.